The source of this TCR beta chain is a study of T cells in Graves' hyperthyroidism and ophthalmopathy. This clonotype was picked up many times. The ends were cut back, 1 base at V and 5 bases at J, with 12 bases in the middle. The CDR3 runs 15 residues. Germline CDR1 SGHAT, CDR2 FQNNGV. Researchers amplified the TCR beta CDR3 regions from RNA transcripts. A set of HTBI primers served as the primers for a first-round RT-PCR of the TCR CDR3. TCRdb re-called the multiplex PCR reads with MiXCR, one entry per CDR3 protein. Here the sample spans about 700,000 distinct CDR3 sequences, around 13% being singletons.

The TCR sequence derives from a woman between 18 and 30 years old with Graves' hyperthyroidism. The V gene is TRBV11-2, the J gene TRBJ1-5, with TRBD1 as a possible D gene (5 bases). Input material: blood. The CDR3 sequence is CASSLGQNRDQPQHF. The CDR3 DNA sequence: TGTGCCAGCAGCTTAGGACAGAATAGGGATCAGCCCCAGCATTTT.